Presented here are 2 T cell receptor beta chains from one specimen sequenced in a study of T cell responses to AZD1222 COVID-19 vaccine. Sequencing used immunoSEQ multiplex PCR; TCRdb keeps in-frame clones, though not all of them. The sample includes some 150,000 clones, around nine tenths of them seen just once. This material consisted of peripheral blood, taken 28 days after the second AZD1222 dose. All receptors derive from an adult who received the AZD1222 COVID-19 vaccine.

The chain couples TRBV7-2 to TRBJ2-1; 10 bases map to TRBD2. With V trimmed by 7 bases and J by 0 bases, 6 bases remained unmatched. This CDR3 spans 16 amino acids. Germline CDR1 and CDR2: SGHTA and FQGNSA. Written as DNA, the CDR3 is TGTGCCAGCAACCTAGCGGGGGCCAGCTCCTACAATGAGCAGTTCTTC. It codes for CASNLAGASSYNEQFF.

For the CDR3, the DNA is TGTGCCACCAGTGGGACTAGATTTAGCGAGCAGTTCTTC. Protein product: CATSGTRFSEQFF. V usage is TRBV24-1 and J usage is TRBJ2-1; the match to TRBD2 covers 7 bases. The CDR3 totals 13 residues. In germline, CDR1 is KGHDR, CDR2 SFDVKD. The trim removed 5 bases at V and 10 bases at J, leaving 7 bases unmatched.